Listed below are T cell receptor beta chains from one sample, sequenced in a study of T cell repertoires in cytomegalovirus infection. MiXCR, applied by TCRdb to the reads, yields one record per CDR3 protein. This sample has about 920,000 distinct CDR3 sequences, with about 33% found just once. For these receptors, no antigen is known. Sequenced material: cultured CD8+ T cells from PBMCs, taken from culture after CMV antigen stimulation. Source of these receptors: a human donor in good health (CMV status not recorded). Some clones in this sample may be carry-over from other donors' samples. CDR3s include the opening cysteine and the closing phenylalanine or tryptophan. A D gene is named only where the DNA matches it firmly. Clone size is not always given. Where it is, it says once, few, many or a class for expanded clones.

J | D | V | size | DNA | CDR3
TRBJ1-4 | TRBD1 | TRBV19 | NA | TGTGCCAGTAGCCCATACTCGGGACAGAGTATAGCAACTAATGAAAAACTGTTTTTT | CASSPYSGQSIATNEKLFF
TRBJ2-7 | NA | TRBV6-1 | NA | TGTGCCAGCAGCGCCGGTCGCGAGCAGTACTTC | CASSAGREQYF
TRBJ1-5 | TRBD1 | TRBV6-1 | many | TGTGCCAGCACCGGTAGGTGGACAGGGCATCAGCCCCAGCATTTT | CASTGRWTGHQPQHF
TRBJ2-7 | TRBD1 | TRBV20-1 | NA | TGCAGCGCTACAACCGGGACAGCCCTCGTCGAGCAGTACTTC | CSATTGTALVEQYF
TRBJ1-4 | NA | TRBV7-8 | many | TGTGCCAGCAGTAGGGAGAGTACAGGACGTAATGAAAAACTGTTTTTT | CASSRESTGRNEKLFF
TRBJ1-1 | NA | TRBV15 | few | TGTGCCACCAGCAGGGGAGGGGGTTACACTGAAGCTTTCTTT | CATSRGGGYTEAFF
TRBJ2-6 | NA | TRBV27 | NA | TGTGCCAGCAGTTTAGTGTCGGCCTCTGGGGCCAACGTCCTGACTTTC | CASSLVSASGANVLTF
TRBJ1-2 | NA | TRBV6-2/TRBV6-3 | few | TGTGCCAGCATTTCCCCGGGTTATGGCTACACCTTC | CASISPGYGYTF
TRBJ2-3 | TRBD1 | TRBV5-1 | many | TGCGCCAGCAGCTCGAGGACAGGGCCAGATACGCAGTATTTT | CASSSRTGPDTQYF
TRBJ2-6 | NA | TRBV27 | many | TGTGCCAGCAGCTCACTGGGGGGGGCCAACGTCCTGACTTTC | CASSSLGGANVLTF
TRBJ2-2 | NA | TRBV10-3 | few | TGTGCCATCGGACGCGGTCCGAGCACCGGGGAGCTGTTTTTT | CAIGRGPSTGELFF
TRBJ2-5 | NA | TRBV2 | few | TGTGCCAGCAGTGAAGAAGTCCAAGGGGAGACCCAGTACTTC | CASSEEVQGETQYF
TRBJ1-2 | NA | TRBV6-5 | few | TGTGCCAGCAGTTACCGGGGGGAGAAGAGGGGCTACACCTTC | CASSYRGEKRGYTF
TRBJ2-7 | NA | TRBV12-3/TRBV12-4 | NA | TGTGCCAACAGTCCGGGGCGGGGGCTTGACTCCTACGAGCAGTACTTC | CANSPGRGLDSYEQYF
TRBJ1-1 | NA | TRBV20-1 | few | TGCAGTGCTAGAGGGGTAGGGGCTCGTGGGAACACTGAAGCTTTCTTT | CSARGVGARGNTEAFF
TRBJ2-1 | NA | TRBV11-2 | few | TGTGCCAGCAGCTTAGATCAGGCAGGTTACAATGAGCAGTTCTTC | CASSLDQAGYNEQFF
TRBJ2-1 | TRBD1 | TRBV12-3/TRBV12-4 | NA | TGTGCCAGCAGCGCTACCGGACAGGGGGCTTACAATGAGCAGTTCTTC | CASSATGQGAYNEQFF
TRBJ1-1 | NA | TRBV4-1 | many | TGCGCCAGCAGCCAAGAGGGCAGCCTGAACACTGAAGCTTTCTTT | CASSQEGSLNTEAFF
TRBJ1-1 | NA | TRBV6-2/TRBV6-3 | NA | TGTGCCAGCAGTTACTCCCGGCGGGGGCCCTCACCCAACACTGAAGCTTTCTTT | CASSYSRRGPSPNTEAFF
TRBJ2-3 | NA | TRBV6-1 | NA | TGTGCCAGCAGTGAAAAGGGGACTGGCACAGATACGCAGTATTTT | CASSEKGTGTDTQYF
TRBJ2-5 | NA | TRBV27 | NA | TGTGCCAGCAGTTTATCGATCTACCCTTCGGAGACCCAGTACTTC | CASSLSIYPSETQYF
TRBJ2-5 | TRBD2 | TRBV6-2/TRBV6-3 | NA | TGTGCCAGCAGCCGGACTAGCGGGGGCCCACAAGAGACCCAGTACTTC | CASSRTSGGPQETQYF
TRBJ1-1 | NA | TRBV6-6 | NA | TGTGCCAGCAGTTCCGACAGGAGCTCTGAAGCTTTCTTT | CASSSDRSSEAFF
TRBJ2-1 | NA | TRBV15 | NA | TGTGCCACCAGCAGGGGTGGGAGCAGCTCCTACAATGAGCAGTTCTTC | CATSRGGSSSYNEQFF
TRBJ2-3 | NA | TRBV7-9 | NA | TGTGCCAGCAGCGGTCTAGGGCCTCCGAAACGGGATACGCAGTATTTT | CASSGLGPPKRDTQYF
TRBJ2-1 | TRBD1 | TRBV28 | NA | TGTGCCAGCAGTTTATCCGAGACAGGGGAGTTCTTC | CASSLSETGEFF
TRBJ2-5 | TRBD1 | TRBV12-3/TRBV12-4 | NA | TGTGCCAGCAGTCGGGACAGGGGACCGAAAGAGACCCAGTACTTC | CASSRDRGPKETQYF
TRBJ2-2 | TRBD2 | TRBV12-3/TRBV12-4 | NA | TGTGCCAGCAGTTTTAGTACTAGCGGGGGGCCCAACACCGGGGAGCTGTTTTTT | CASSFSTSGGPNTGELFF
TRBJ2-7 | NA | TRBV4-2 | many | TGTGCCAGCAGCCCACTATCACAGAACGAGCAGTACTTC | CASSPLSQNEQYF
TRBJ1-1 | NA | TRBV27 | few | TGTGCCACCGGACCGTCAGGGGAAGCTTTCTTT | CATGPSGEAFF
TRBJ1-5 | NA | TRBV5-5 | NA | TGTGCCAGCAGCTTGGAGCAGGGGAGAAGCAATCAGCCCCAGCATTTT | CASSLEQGRSNQPQHF